This TCR beta chain was sequenced during a study of blood T cell repertoires in COVID-19. Unmatched junction bases numbered 7, after V lost 5 bases and J lost 3 bases. The CDR3 is 14 residues long. Germline CDR1 SEHNR, CDR2 FQNEAQ (reference sequence). The data were produced by immunoSEQ multiplex PCR, yet TCRdb's version contains in-frame clones alone and is incomplete. The table shows about 270,000 clones, with approximately 90% occurring only once. The sample taken for sequencing was PBMCs or T cells enriched from blood (not recorded which). This TCR was sampled from a man between 35 and 55 years old who had been exposed to COVID-19. The J gene is TRBJ2-7, the V gene TRBV7-9; 7 bases are shared with TRBD1. The CDR3: CASSHLTGYYEQYF. The CDR3 DNA reads as TGTGCCAGCAGCCACCTGACAGGGTACTACGAGCAGTACTTC.